Included here is one T cell receptor beta chain sequence, with context. Its antigen target is currently unknown. Base quality data are lacking; no much larger clone is found one base away. This specimen belongs to a study of blood T cells in healthy people across ages (dated by TCRdb to 2014 to 2015). Describing the broader study: In model experiments, roughly one uniquely barcoded TCR beta cDNA molecule per two T cells was captured by template switching. Using deep sequencing normalized with unique cDNA molecular identifiers, the study measured how TCR beta repertoire diversity changes with age. The study analyzed two additional independent replicas of 1 million unique cDNA reads from the same blood draw for two donors, one aged 18 to 30 and one aged 80 or older. To avoid experimental bias, donors of different ages were spread randomly across the sequencing lanes. Four age groups were formed from the donors: young (average 16 years), middle-aged (approximately 40), aged (roughly 59) and long-lived (more than 75).

Library preparation employed 5' RACE. Sequencing was performed on an Illumina HiSeq 2500. A second PCR of about 7 to 12 cycles was run with a J-beta primer mix and a sample-barcoded 5' primer. Each TCR beta cDNA molecule received a unique molecular identifier from a template-switch 5' adaptor carrying 12 random nucleotides. At least 2.5 million CDR3-containing paired-end reads were obtained from each sample. All of the RNA was converted into first-strand cDNA using the Mint cDNA synthesis kit, with a TRBC-specific oligonucleotide serving as the primer. Following uracil-DNA glycosylase treatment, a first 18-cycle PCR with universal primers M1SS and BC2_uni_R was performed on all cDNA. As for the authors' bioinformatics: Each sample was normalized by randomly selecting 1 million high-quality reads, each carrying a distinct molecular identifier. Instead of being binned into consensus sequences, reads that shared molecular identifiers were thrown out. MiTCR, set to a Q25 quality threshold and the strictest error-elimination algorithm, was used for CDR3 identification, clonotype clustering and error correction. Lower-bound total TCR beta diversity was estimated with a nonparametric unseen species model using Euler transformation. The public reads were reprocessed in TCRdb via fastp at Q25 and MiXCR, keeping in-frame beta chains. Entries that share a CDR3 protein sequence are merged under the most common genes and DNA. The V and J calls were not made by the authors but by TCRdb's processing. In this sample the table shows 700,000 to 850,000 distinct CDR3 sequences, 53% of which occur a single time. Roughly 40% of the sample is in the top ten clones.

General findings and caveats noted by the study authors: Total diversity estimates from one million sequenced T cells were considered lower bounds and underestimates. The long-lived group showed more naive CD4+ T cells, fewer expanded clones and increased TCR diversity than the aged group, suggesting age selection. As age increased, observed TCR beta diversity per million T cells dropped in a roughly linear way, and a significant reduction was already evident by age 40. Conclusive comparison of naive and antigen-experienced compartments was prevented by the profiling of bulk unsorted PBMCs. There was a strong correlation between observed TCR beta diversity and the percentage of naive T cells measured by flow cytometry. The CMV infection status of donors was not known, potentially confounding age-related changes in expanded clonotypes.

Systemically healthy Caucasian individuals from Russia, 35 to 50 in total and aged roughly 6 to 95 years, were included as donors. Around 9.8 milliliters of peripheral blood were collected from each donor into EDTA-treated Vacutainer tubes. PBMCs were isolated by Ficoll-Paque density-gradient centrifugation, with at least 6.5 million obtained per sample. Total RNA was extracted from PBMCs with Trizol reagent, with at least 5.5 micrograms obtained per sample. Naive CD45RAhigh/CD27high T cell percentages were measured by flow cytometry on a PBMC aliquot from every donor. The TCR comes from a man of 80 years or more in good health. The specimen was blood.

The CDR3 sequence is CASSLGLGELFF. The nucleotide sequence is given as TGTGCCAGCAGTCTAGGGCTCGGGGAGCTGTTTTTT. The chain is made from TRBV12-3 or TRBV12-4 and TRBJ2-2, with the D gene call left open. V is pared back by 5 bases and J by 7 bases, with 8 bases lying between the germline termini. The CDR3 measures 12 amino acids from cysteine to phenylalanine. The kept DNA is CDR3 alone, 36 bases in frame from the first base.